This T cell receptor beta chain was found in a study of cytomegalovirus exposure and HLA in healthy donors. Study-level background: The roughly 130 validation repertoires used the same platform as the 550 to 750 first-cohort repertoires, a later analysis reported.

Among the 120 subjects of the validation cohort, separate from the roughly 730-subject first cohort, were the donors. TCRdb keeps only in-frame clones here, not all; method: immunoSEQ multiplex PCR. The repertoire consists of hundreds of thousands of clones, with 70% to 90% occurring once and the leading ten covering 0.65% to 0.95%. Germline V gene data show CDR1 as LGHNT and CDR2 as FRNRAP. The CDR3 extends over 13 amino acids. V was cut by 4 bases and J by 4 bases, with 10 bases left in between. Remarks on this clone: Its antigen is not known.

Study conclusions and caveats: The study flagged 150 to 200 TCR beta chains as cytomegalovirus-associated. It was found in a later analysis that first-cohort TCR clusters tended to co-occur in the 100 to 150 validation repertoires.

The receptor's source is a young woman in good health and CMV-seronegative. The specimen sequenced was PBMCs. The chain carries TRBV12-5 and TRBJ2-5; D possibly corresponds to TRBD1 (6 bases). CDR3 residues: CASGSGRGETQYF. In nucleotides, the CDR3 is TGTGCTAGTGGTTCCGGCAGGGGAGAGACCCAGTACTTC. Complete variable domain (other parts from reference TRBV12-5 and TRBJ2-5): DARVTQTPRHKVTEMGQEVTMRCQPILGHNTVFWYRQTMMQGLELLAYFRNRAPLDDSGMPKDRFSAEMPDATLATLKIQPSEPRDSAVYFCASGSGRGETQYFGPGTRLLVL.